Shown below are 22 T cell receptor beta chains from a single sample sequenced in a study of CD8 T cells in ankylosing spondylitis. Overall study findings and caveats: Blood from ankylosing spondylitis patients appeared to carry a characteristic roughly eight-variant TCR beta motif.

TCRdb re-analysed the 5' RACE reads in MiXCR, keeping a single row per CDR3 protein. Altogether approximately 550,000 distinct CDR3 sequences are present, roughly 12% being singletons, with the ten largest covering about 6.8%. No antigen has been assigned to these receptors. The source material was blood, either unsorted or a sorted T cell fraction (not recorded which). These TCRs come from a male donor with ankylosing spondylitis.

The V gene is TRBV5-1, the J gene TRBJ1-1, with 8 bases matching TRBD1. Germline loops: CDR1 SGHRS, CDR2 YFSETQ. The length of the CDR3 is 15 residues. Unmatched junction bases numbered 10, after V lost 4 bases and J lost 5 bases. In nucleotides, the CDR3 is TGCGCCAGCAGCCCAAACCCGACAGGGGAAACTGAAGCTTTCTTT. This encodes CASSPNPTGETEAFF.

This clonotype was picked up a small number of times. V is TRBV20-1 and J is TRBJ2-2; the D gene is possibly TRBD2 (6 bases). With 5 bases removed from V and 5 bases from J, the gap between germline ends came to 12 bases. The CDR3 length is 13 residues. CDR1 and CDR2 from the germline V gene are DFQATT and SNEGSKA (reference sequence). The CDR3 reads CSALGGSTGELFF. DNA of the CDR3: TGCAGTGCTCTTGGAGGGAGTACCGGGGAGCTGTTTTTT.

At least ten counts were recorded for this clonotype. This rearrangement joins TRBV7-8 to TRBJ1-2, with a tentative D call TRBD1 (5 bases). V was shortened by 5 bases and J by 4 bases, with 11 bases between the two germline ends. This CDR3 contains 13 residues. Germline V gene lookup returns CDR1 SGHVS and CDR2 FQNEAQ. As DNA, the CDR3 is TGTGCCAGCAGCCGCACGCAGGGCTATGGCTACACCTTC. Translating it yields CASSRTQGYGYTF.

Only a few counts were recorded for this clonotype. The rearrangement joins TRBV3-1 to TRBJ1-2; 8 positions agree with TRBD1. The CDR3 is 15 amino acids. Germline V lookup: CDR1 LGHDT, CDR2 YNNKEL (reference sequence). With V trimmed by 0 bases and J by 7 bases, 7 bases remained unmatched. CDR3 region: CASSQDYGQGGGYTF. CDR3 nucleotide sequence: TGTGCCAGCAGCCAAGATTACGGACAGGGTGGTGGCTACACCTTC. The full variable domain, rest sourced from reference TRBV3-1 and TRBJ1-2, is DTAVSQTPKYLVTQMGNDKSIKCEQNLGHDTMYWYKQDSKKFLKIMFSYNNKELIINETVPNRFSPKSPDKAHLNLHINSLELGDSAVYFCASSQDYGQGGGYTFGSGTRLTVV.

This clonotype came up a few times. The V gene is TRBV14, the J gene TRBJ2-3; D ambiguous. CDR1 is SGHDN, CDR2 FVKESK, per germline. V lost 2 bases and J lost 2, with 17 bases in between. This CDR3 region has 17 residues. CDR3 in amino acids: CASSQFSSAHHTDTQYF. The CDR3 DNA is TGTGCCAGCAGCCAATTCTCGTCGGCCCACCACACAGATACGCAGTATTTT.

The V gene is TRBV29-1, the J gene TRBJ2-2; D possibly corresponds to TRBD1 (5 bases). This CDR3 is 15 amino acids long. Trimming removed 5 bases from V and 3 bases from J, with 16 bases in between. Germline lookup yields CDR1 SQVTM and CDR2 ANQGSEA. This CDR3 reads CSVISGARDTGELFF. As DNA, the CDR3 is TGCAGCGTTATAAGTGGGGCCAGAGACACCGGGGAGCTGTTTTTT.

V is TRBV4-1 and J is TRBJ2-1; D possibly uses TRBD1 or TRBD2 (5 bases each). V dropped 4 bases and J dropped 9 bases, with 19 bases sitting between them. CDR1 MGHRA and CDR2 YSYEKL come from the germline V gene. The CDR3 contains 15 residues. The CDR3 protein is CASSPGGTVVPEQFF. The CDR3, as DNA: TGCGCCAGCAGCCCTGGTGGGACCGTTGTTCCTGAGCAGTTCTTC.

This chain links TRBV7-7 with TRBJ2-5; tentatively, D is TRBD1 or TRBD2 (6 bases each). Germline lookup yields CDR1 SSHAT and CDR2 FNYEAQ (reference sequence). Trimming removed 4 bases at V and 4 bases at J, with 16 bases between. CDR3 length: 15 amino acids. The CDR3 DNA reads TGTGCCAGCAGCTCCTCTGGGGGGCTTCCAGAGACCCAGTACTTC. Protein sequence: CASSSSGGLPETQYF.

The CDR3 DNA reads as TGTGCCAGCAGCTTAGCACTAGCTGCGGATACGCAGTATTTT. Translated, it gives CASSLALAADTQYF. This chain uses TRBV7-2 with TRBJ2-3; a possible D gene is TRBD2 (6 bases). Trimming took off 0 bases at V and 6 bases at J, with 10 bases between the two ends. This CDR3 comprises 14 residues. Per the germline V gene, CDR1 is SGHTA and CDR2 is FQGNSA.

The chain has TRBV5-6 and TRBJ1-1; no firm D call. The CDR3 extends over 20 amino acids. Germline V CDR1 and CDR2: SGHDT, YYEEEE. The V gene lost 4 bases and the J gene lost 1 base, with 29 bases spanning the gap. In DNA, the CDR3 is TGTGCCAGCAGCCAGAAGGTCTCCGGGTCCTCGTCCCGAGGGAACACTGAAGCTTTCTTT. Protein product: CASSQKVSGSSSRGNTEAFF.

A few counts support this clonotype. The chain employs TRBV2 and TRBJ2-3; 8 nucleotides align to TRBD1. CDR3 length equals 12 residues. Looked up from germline, CDR1 is SNHLY and CDR2 is FYNNEI. V gave up 6 bases and J gave up 4 bases; unmatched junction bases: 0. CDR3 nucleotides: TGTGCCAGCAGGGACAGGGCAGATACGCAGTATTTT. Translated: CASRDRADTQYF.

In its sample, this clonotype was seen a few times. The genes are TRBV6-1 and TRBJ2-5; D is unclear. The germline V gene has CDR1 MNHNS and CDR2 SASEGT. The V end lost 1 base, the J end lost 5 bases, and 11 bases lay between the germline ends. This CDR3 contains 14 residues. The CDR3 nucleotides are TGTGCCAGCAGTGAAGTCGGTCAGAGGGAGACCCAGTACTTC. Encoded protein: CASSEVGQRETQYF.

There are many counts of this clonotype. A read error may account for a junction end that differs from germline. The gene calls are TRBV5-1 and TRBJ1-1; D possibly corresponds to TRBD1 (5 bases). The length of the CDR3 is 13 residues. The V gene's germline CDR1 is SGHRS and CDR2 YFSETQ. The CDR3 DNA reads TGTGCCAGCAGTTCCAGGGAGAACACTGAAGCTTTCTTT. Its protein is CASSSRENTEAFF.

V gene TRBV5-1 combines with J gene TRBJ2-5, with D possibly TRBD2 on 6 matching bases. The V end was cut by 7 bases, the J end by 3 bases, with 13 bases between. Germline-derived CDR1 and CDR2 are SGHRS and YFSETQ. The length of the CDR3 is 13 residues. The CDR3 bases are TGCGCCAGCCGCAGACCGGGGGAAGAGACCCAGTACTTC. Translation: CASRRPGEETQYF.

This clonotype was recorded at least ten times. CDR3 sequence (DNA): TGTGCCAGCAGTTCAACAGGGGGCCCCTCTGGGGCCAACGTCCTGACTTTC. It specifies CASSSTGGPSGANVLTF. V usage is TRBV12-3 or TRBV12-4 and J usage is TRBJ2-6; 9 bases fit TRBD1. The CDR3 is 17 amino acids. The V gene end was trimmed by 4 bases and the J gene end by 0 bases; junction bases not matched to a gene: 4.

As DNA, the CDR3 is TGTGCCACCCAGAAAGACGCGAACACCGGGGAGCTGTTTTTT. As protein: CATQKDANTGELFF. The chain carries TRBV10-3 and TRBJ2-2; unclear D gene. Per the germline V gene, CDR1 is ENHRY and CDR2 is SYGVKD. This CDR3 has 14 amino acids. Trimming shortened V by 10 bases and J by 0 bases, and 12 bases separated the two germline ends.

The chain has TRBV7-2 and TRBJ2-7; 8 bases are a match to TRBD1. The CDR3 is made up of 14 amino acids. The germline V gene encodes CDR1 SGHTA and CDR2 FQGNSA. Unmatched junction bases numbered 9, after V lost 5 bases and J lost 6 bases. CDR3 sequence: CASSRDRHTAEQYV. Here the CDR3 DNA reads TGTGCCAGCAGCAGGGACAGGCACACGGCCGAGCAGTACGTC.

The V gene is TRBV13, the J gene TRBJ2-7, with D maybe TRBD1 (5 bases). Germline V gene lookup returns CDR1 PRHDT and CDR2 FYEKMQ (reference sequence). Trimming cost V 5 bases and J 1 base, with 15 bases left between them. The CDR3 is 15 residues long. CDR3 bases: TGTGCCAGCAGCGAAACAGGCCAAAGTTCCTACGAGCAGTACTTC. Amino acids: CASSETGQSSYEQYF.

The chain has TRBV20-1 and TRBJ1-1; tentative D call: TRBD1 (5 bases). Per the germline V gene, CDR1 is DFQATT and CDR2 is SNEGSKA (reference sequence). The CDR3 has 15 residues. V was cut by 0 bases and J by 11 bases, with 22 bases left in between. The CDR3 sequence: CSARDKRLGDPGAFF. The CDR3 DNA is TGCAGTGCTAGAGATAAGAGACTGGGGGATCCCGGGGCTTTCTTT.

This clonotype was counted only a few times. This chain connects TRBV7-2 to TRBJ2-3; 8 positions match TRBD1. With 3 bases clipped from V and 2 bases from J, the junction kept 4 bases outside the gene matches. This CDR3 is 15 amino acids long. Germline V gene lookup returns CDR1 SGHTA and CDR2 FQGNSA. CDR3 residues: CASSFGQGYTDTQYF. The CDR3 region has the DNA TGTGCCAGCAGCTTTGGACAGGGATACACAGATACGCAGTATTTT.

In its sample, this clonotype was seen many times. The chain carries TRBV12-3 or TRBV12-4 and TRBJ2-3; TRBD2 matches at 7 bases. This CDR3 is built from 15 residues. V was clipped by 4 bases and J by 2 bases; unmatched bases: 6. CDR3 coding DNA: TGTGCCAGCAGTTCCGGACTAGTCTACACAGATACGCAGTATTTT. Translating it yields CASSSGLVYTDTQYF.

V is TRBV29-1 and J is TRBJ2-5; weak D call: TRBD1 (6 bases). V dropped 8 bases and J dropped 0 bases, with 13 bases sitting between them. The CDR3 spans 13 residues. Germline V gene data show CDR1 as SQVTM and CDR2 as ANQGSEA. CDR3: CSSGDINQETQYF. The CDR3 DNA follows: TGCAGCTCCGGGGACATTAACCAAGAGACCCAGTACTTC.